This passage covers 24 T cell receptor beta chains from one sample sequenced in a study of shared clonotypes between healthy human individuals. Clones were sequenced by immunoSEQ multiplex PCR, and TCRdb holds only the in-frame ones, with some missing. In the table there are roughly 2,000,000 clones, approximately 94% of which are singletons. Naive CD8 cells were CD45RO-negative, positively selected for CCR7, excluding terminally differentiated effector memory CD45RA+ cells. Sequencing input: naive CD8+ T cells sorted from blood. Receptor source: a man between 18 and 35 years old in good health.

This clone has a single count. The DNA of the CDR3 is TGTGCCAGCACCGGAACCCAGGGGATTATGAACACTGAAGCTTTCTTT. Translated: CASTGTQGIMNTEAFF. V is TRBV2 and J is TRBJ1-1; possible D gene TRBD1, 6 bases. The CDR3 runs 16 residues. In germline, CDR1 is SNHLY, CDR2 FYNNEI. V lost 7 bases, J lost 0 bases, and 18 bases lay in between.

The V gene is TRBV4-1, the J gene TRBJ1-1; maybe TRBD1 (5 bases). Trimming stripped 4 bases from V and 3 bases from J, with 18 bases between. The CDR3 spans 16 residues. The germline CDR1 and CDR2 sequences are MGHRA and YSYEKL. The CDR3 DNA reads as TGCGCCAGCAGCCTTCTCAGGGTCCCTAAGGACACTGAAGCTTTCTTT. This encodes CASSLLRVPKDTEAFF.

V usage is TRBV11-2 and J usage is TRBJ2-1; tentatively, D is TRBD2 (7 bases). There are 15 residues in the CDR3. Germline CDR1 reads SGHAT; CDR2 reads FQNNGV. Trimming removed 4 bases at V and 8 bases at J, with 18 bases between. The CDR3 DNA sequence: TGTGCCAGCAGCTCCCAAGGGGGGGGTAAGGATGAGCAGTTCTTC. Its protein is CASSSQGGGKDEQFF.

This clone was found a few times. The same CDR3 can be traced to other DNA sequences in this sample. The CDR3 region is CASSLGNEQYF. The DNA of the CDR3 is TGTGCCAGCAGCTTGGGAAACGAGCAGTACTTC. V gene TRBV5-4 combines with J gene TRBJ2-7, with D hard to call. Germline assignment: CDR1 SGHNT and CDR2 YYREEE (reference sequence). The ends were cut back, 0 bases at V and 5 bases at J, with 3 bases in the middle. This CDR3 contains 11 residues.

The genes are TRBV2 and TRBJ2-7, with D maybe TRBD1 (6 bases). The germline CDR1 and CDR2 sequences are SNHLY and FYNNEI. This CDR3 region has 13 residues. V lost 6 bases and J 6 bases, leaving 15 bases between the germline ends. The DNA for the CDR3 is TGTGCCAGCAGCGCTTCGGGACAAATCGAGCAGTACTTC. Translation: CASSASGQIEQYF.

In its sample, this clone was seen once. J is TRBJ2-7 and V is TRBV9, with D possibly matching TRBD1 (6 bases). The CDR3 sequence is 13 residues long. Trimming shortened V by 4 bases and J by 1 base, and 9 bases separated the two germline ends. Germline V gene data show CDR1 as SGDLS and CDR2 as YYNGEE. CDR3 region: CASSNGQSYEQYF. The CDR3 DNA reads TGTGCCAGCAGCAACGGACAGTCCTACGAGCAGTACTTC. Full variable domain (rest looked up from reference TRBV9 and TRBJ2-7): DSGVTQTPKHLITATGQRVTLRCSPRSGDLSVYWYQQSLDQGLQFLIQYYNGEERAKGNILERFSAQQFPDLHSELNLSSLELGDSALYFCASSNGQSYEQYFGPGTRLTVT.

The V and J genes are TRBV7-2 and TRBJ2-7, with D uncertain. The CDR3 runs to 12 residues. Germline CDR1 reads SGHTA; CDR2 reads FQGNSA. V gave up 1 base and J gave up 5 bases, with 6 bases separating them. CDR3: CASSLDSNEQYF. The CDR3 DNA reads TGTGCCAGCAGCTTAGATAGCAACGAGCAGTACTTC.

The chain has TRBV9 and TRBJ2-1; tentative D call: TRBD2 (6 bases). The V gene's germline CDR1 is SGDLS and CDR2 YYNGEE. The CDR3 has 14 residues. V shed 9 bases and J shed 8 bases, with 21 bases lying between them. The CDR3 DNA reads as TGTGCCACCTCGGCGGGACCCCTCAGCGATGAGCAGTTCTTC. Translation gives CATSAGPLSDEQFF.

Turning to this clone: The junction departs from germline at one end; a sequencing error may be responsible. This chain links TRBV4-1 with TRBJ2-7; 7 nucleotides agree with TRBD1. Germline V CDR1 and CDR2: MGHRA, YSYEKL. The CDR3 extends over 13 amino acids. For the CDR3, the DNA is TGCGCCAGCAGCCGAGGACAGGCCTACGGGCAGTACTTC. Translation: CASSRGQAYGQYF.

The V call is TRBV4-1, the J call TRBJ2-6; no clear D gene. V was clipped by 4 bases and J by 1 base, with 8 bases between them. CDR3 length equals 15 residues. CDR1 MGHRA and CDR2 YSYEKL come from the germline V gene. The CDR3 loop reads CASSPLTSGANVLTF. The CDR3, as DNA: TGCGCCAGCAGCCCTTTGACATCTGGGGCCAACGTCCTGACTTTC.

This chain joins TRBV25-1 and TRBJ2-3; the D is unclear. Germline loops: CDR1 MGHDK, CDR2 SYGVNS. CDR3 length equals 14 residues. The V end lost 5 bases, the J end lost 3 bases, and 12 bases lay between the germline ends. This CDR3 is CASSPRSFTDTQYF. In DNA, the CDR3 is TGTGCCAGCAGTCCGAGGAGTTTTACAGATACGCAGTATTTT.

V usage is TRBV5-5 and J usage is TRBJ2-7; D call uncertain. The CDR3 is 12 residues long. Germline loops: CDR1 SGHKS, CDR2 YYEKEE (reference sequence). V dropped 7 bases and J dropped 4 bases, with 12 bases sitting between them. The CDR3 sequence is CASGSMLYEQYF. The CDR3 DNA sequence: TGTGCCAGCGGTTCTATGTTGTACGAGCAGTACTTC.

The chain carries TRBV27 and TRBJ2-7, with D possibly matching TRBD2 (6 bases). CDR1 is MNHEY, CDR2 SMNVEV, per germline (reference sequence). V was pared by 5 bases and J by 4 bases, with 21 bases between. The CDR3 length is 16 residues. As DNA, the CDR3 is TGTGCCAGCAGTCCTTCGCGGGGTCAGGTCGGGTACGAGCAGTACTTC. Translation: CASSPSRGQVGYEQYF.

The V gene is TRBV11-2, the J gene TRBJ1-5; 12 nucleotides match TRBD1. The germline gives CDR1 SGHAT, CDR2 FQNNGV. The CDR3 contains 17 residues. V lost 1 base to trimming and J lost 7 bases; unmatched junction nucleotides: 8. The CDR3: CASSLGPGTGGGQPQHF. The CDR3 nucleotides read TGTGCCAGCAGCTTAGGTCCCGGGACAGGGGGCGGACAGCCCCAGCATTTT.

This rearrangement joins TRBV7-9 to TRBJ1-4; 7 bases agree with TRBD1. Trimming cost V 5 bases and J 5 bases; bases outside gene matches: 11. The length of the CDR3 is 16 residues. CDR1 and CDR2 from the germline V gene are SEHNR and FQNEAQ (reference sequence). CDR3 amino acids: CASSPGDSLPNEKLFF. In DNA, the CDR3 is TGTGCCAGCAGCCCAGGGGACAGTTTGCCGAATGAAAAACTGTTTTTT.

Comments on this clone: This same CDR3 is encoded by further DNA sequences in the sample. CDR3 sequence (DNA): TGTGCCATCAGTGATCCCGATAGCTCCTACGAGCAGTACTTC. Encoded protein: CAISDPDSSYEQYF. V gene TRBV10-3 combines with J gene TRBJ2-7; the D is unclear. The CDR3 is 14 residues long. Trimming shortened V by 3 bases and J by 0 bases, and 9 bases separated the two germline ends. Germline V gives CDR1 ENHRY, CDR2 SYGVKD.

This clone was seen once. The CDR3 protein is CASSPPGGELFF. The CDR3 DNA reads as TGTGCCAGCAGCCCTCCAGGTGGGGAGCTGTTTTTT. V gene TRBV7-9 combines with J gene TRBJ2-2; D is ambiguous. Germline CDR1 reads SEHNR; CDR2 reads FQNEAQ (reference sequence). The V end was cut by 5 bases, the J end by 8 bases, with 9 bases between. CDR3 length equals 12 residues.

This CDR3 is CASSYSIFFEQYF. In DNA, the CDR3 is TGTGCCAGCAGTTACTCGATATTCTTCGAGCAGTACTTC. The V call is TRBV6-6, the J call TRBJ2-7; D remains unclear. CDR1 MNHNY and CDR2 SVGAGI come from the germline V gene (reference sequence). The CDR3 contains 13 residues. V lost 0 bases and J 6 bases, leaving 9 bases between the germline ends.

The chain uses TRBV7-9 and TRBJ1-1, with TRBD1 identical over 9 bases. The CDR3 has 16 amino acids. The V gene end was trimmed by 5 bases and the J gene end by 4 bases; junction bases not matched to a gene: 11. Germline values: CDR1 SEHNR, CDR2 FQNEAQ (reference sequence). The DNA of the CDR3 is TGTGCCAGCAGCATCATTGGACAGGGGCGAGGCACTGAAGCTTTCTTT. Residues: CASSIIGQGRGTEAFF.

V gene TRBV23-1 combines with J gene TRBJ1-2, with no clear D. TRBV23-1 is identified as an open reading frame with a role that is uncertain. CDR3 length: 12 residues. Trimming took off 4 bases at V and 7 bases at J, with 10 bases between the two ends. The CDR3 nucleotides read TGCGCCAGCAGTCGAACAACTGGTGGCTACACCTTC. Translating it yields CASSRTTGGYTF.

This chain joins TRBV9 and TRBJ2-2, with TRBD2 identical over 11 bases. This CDR3 comprises 17 residues. The germline V gene has CDR1 SGDLS and CDR2 YYNGEE. After removal of 2 bases from V and 3 bases from J, the junction contained 6 bases not matched to a gene. The CDR3 DNA follows: TGTGCCAGCAGCGTCTATAGCGGGGGGGCCTACACCGGGGAGCTGTTTTTT. Translated: CASSVYSGGAYTGELFF.

This clone showed up just once. This rearrangement joins TRBV4-1 to TRBJ2-7, with 9 bases aligning to TRBD2. The CDR3 has 15 amino acids. Germline V gene lookup returns CDR1 MGHRA and CDR2 YSYEKL. Germline trimming cut 2 bases from V and 2 bases from J; bases unmatched to any gene: 4. DNA of the CDR3: TGCGCCAGCAGCCAATCCGGCGGGGGGGCCTACGAGCAGTACTTC. Encoded protein: CASSQSGGGAYEQYF.

The table lists this clone with a few counts. The chain recombines TRBV30 with TRBJ1-1; TRBD1 is a possible D gene (5 bases). The germline V gene encodes CDR1 GTSNPN and CDR2 SVGIG (reference sequence). V was pared by 5 bases and J by 0 bases, with 13 bases between. The CDR3 extends over 14 amino acids. The CDR3: CAWGDGAMNTEAFF. The DNA of the CDR3 is TGTGCCTGGGGGGACGGTGCTATGAACACTGAAGCTTTCTTT.

The V call is TRBV5-6, the J call TRBJ2-5; D gene ambiguous. The CDR3 runs 12 residues. The germline V and J ends were trimmed by 4 bases and 5 bases, with 9 bases remaining between them. Germline CDR1 SGHDT, CDR2 YYEEEE. This CDR3 is CASSGLDETQYF. CDR3 nucleotides: TGTGCCAGCAGCGGGCTGGATGAGACCCAGTACTTC.